Listed here are 22 T cell receptor beta chains from one sample, sequenced in a study of shared clonotypes between healthy human individuals. Here immunoSEQ multiplex PCR was the method, and the copy in TCRdb shows in-frame clones only, minus some. The sample has nearly 500,000 clones, around 78% seen once; the top ten hold 10% to 15%. The sample comprised PBMCs. The receptors shown here come from a woman in her forties in good health. Some clones in this sample may be carry-over from other donors' samples.

This chain's CDR3 is CASSRDRALYGYTF. CDR3 nucleotides: TGTGCCAGCAGTCGAGACAGGGCACTCTATGGCTACACCTTC. This chain uses TRBV6-5 with TRBJ1-2; 7 nucleotides align to TRBD1. This CDR3 is 14 amino acids long. CDR1 is MNHEY and CDR2 is SVGAGI in the germline V gene. V was clipped by 5 bases and J by 4 bases; unmatched bases: 7.

The chain couples TRBV28 to TRBJ1-6, with D uncertain. The V gene's germline CDR1 is MDHEN and CDR2 SYDVKM. Deletions cut 0 bases from V and 7 bases from J, with 4 bases between. CDR3 length: 13 amino acids. CDR3 residues: CASSLWNNSPLHF. CDR3 nucleotides: TGTGCCAGCAGTTTATGGAACAATTCACCCCTCCACTTT.

A note on this clone: The germline gene is not matched at one end of the junction; a read error may be the cause. The chain combines TRBV7-7 with TRBJ2-7; 7 positions agree with TRBD2. CDR3 length: 14 residues. Germline lookup yields CDR1 SSHAT and CDR2 FNYEAQ (reference sequence). The CDR3 loop reads CASSPRSGGGEQYF. As DNA, the CDR3 is TGTGCTAGCAGCCCTAGGTCGGGGGGAGGTGAGCAGTACTTC.

At least ten counts were recorded for this clone. The chain is built from TRBV29-1 and TRBJ1-1; D is perhaps TRBD1 (6 bases). V lost 8 bases and J 6 bases, leaving 16 bases between the germline ends. The CDR3 length is 12 residues. Looked up from germline, CDR1 is SQVTM and CDR2 is ANQGSEA. CDR3 residues: CSSSLGGSEAFF. The CDR3 nucleotides read TGCAGCTCCTCTCTCGGGGGCTCTGAAGCTTTCTTT.

The chain recombines TRBV4-2 with TRBJ2-3, with D perhaps matching TRBD1 or TRBD2 (5 bases each). The CDR3 has 14 residues. V was pared by 4 bases and J by 0 bases, with 8 bases between. Per germline, CDR1 LGHNA and CDR2 YNFKEQ. The DNA for the CDR3 is TGTGCCAGCAGCCGGGACCTGAGCACAGATACGCAGTATTTT. Its translation: CASSRDLSTDTQYF.

This chain uses TRBV2 with TRBJ1-1; D call uncertain. The germline V and J ends were trimmed by 6 bases and 4 bases, with 12 bases remaining between them. Germline V gene sequence: CDR1 SNHLY, CDR2 FYNNEI. The CDR3 is made up of 13 amino acids. The CDR3 coding sequence is TGTGCCAGCAGGTGGGAGGTCGGCACTGAAGCTTTCTTT. It specifies CASRWEVGTEAFF.

In regard to this clone: Other DNA variants within this sample encode the same CDR3. The V call is TRBV2, the J call TRBJ2-7; 9 nucleotides agree with TRBD1. The CDR3 covers 13 residues. CDR1 and CDR2 from the germline V gene are SNHLY and FYNNEI. V lost 6 bases, J lost 1 base, and 1 base stayed unmatched. CDR3 loop: CASRDRGSYEQYF. Written as DNA, the CDR3 is TGTGCCAGCAGAGACAGGGGGTCCTACGAGCAGTACTTC.

Points on this clone: The likely explanation is a read error, given a far larger clone one base away. Other DNA sequences in this specimen translate into the identical CDR3. This chain joins TRBV30 and TRBJ2-5; 8 positions agree with TRBD2. The CDR3 runs to 13 residues. Germline CDR1 is GTSNPN and CDR2 is SVGIG (reference sequence). The CDR3 bases are TGCGCCTGGCGCCGGACGGGGGGGCAGACCCAGTACTTC. Residues: CAWRRTGGQTQYF.

The chain links TRBV7-9 to TRBJ2-1; 12 positions agree with TRBD2. V lost 8 bases, J lost 7 bases, and 6 bases stayed unmatched. The CDR3 spans 14 residues. CDR1 and CDR2 from the germline V gene are SEHNR and FQNEAQ (reference sequence). The CDR3 loop is CASGSGTSGNEQFF. The CDR3 coding sequence is TGTGCCAGCGGCTCCGGGACTAGCGGGAATGAGCAGTTCTTC.

The V call is TRBV28, the J call TRBJ2-1; 12 bases map to TRBD2. Germline CDR1 MDHEN, CDR2 SYDVKM. The length of the CDR3 is 14 residues. J was trimmed by 8 bases and V by 7 bases; bases with no gene match: 6. CDR3 sequence reads: CASTTSGSIYEQFF. Written as DNA, the CDR3 is TGTGCCAGCACGACTAGCGGGAGTATCTATGAGCAGTTCTTC.

This clone showed up many times. Distinct nucleotide sequences in the sample also encode this CDR3. The chain is built from TRBV30 and TRBJ1-5, with 10 bases lining up with TRBD1. The CDR3 consists of 15 residues. The germline CDR1 and CDR2 sequences are GTSNPN and SVGIG (reference sequence). Trimming cost V 5 bases and J 2 bases; bases outside gene matches: 6. The CDR3 DNA is TGTGCCTGGGCCGGGACAGGGGTGCGCAATCAGCCCCAGCATTTT. The encoded protein is CAWAGTGVRNQPQHF.

The chain employs TRBV9 and TRBJ2-3; 10 bases match TRBD2. This CDR3 has 16 residues. The junction had 6 bases not matched to a gene; V was cut back by 4 bases and J by 1 base. Germline V lookup: CDR1 SGDLS, CDR2 YYNGEE. The CDR3 is CASSPRLAGRTDTQYF. CDR3 bases: TGTGCCAGCAGCCCTCGACTAGCGGGCCGCACAGATACGCAGTATTTT.

V gene TRBV4-2 combines with J gene TRBJ2-3; D gene unclear. The CDR3 runs to 15 residues. Germline loops: CDR1 LGHNA, CDR2 YNFKEQ. V dropped 0 bases and J dropped 1 base, with 8 bases sitting between them. CDR3: CASSQDSGGTDTQYF. The CDR3 DNA follows: TGTGCCAGCAGCCAAGATTCGGGCGGCACAGATACGCAGTATTTT.

This chain connects TRBV12-5 to TRBJ2-5; tentatively, D is TRBD1 or TRBD2 (5 bases each). Germline CDR1 LGHNT, CDR2 FRNRAP. V lost 1 base to trimming and J lost 7 bases, with 19 bases between them. This CDR3 is 16 amino acids long. CDR3: CASGLAPRSGPGTQYF. The CDR3 region has the DNA TGTGCTAGTGGTTTGGCCCCCCGCTCGGGGCCTGGGACCCAGTACTTC.

The chain carries TRBV30 and TRBJ2-3; D is undetermined. V lost 1 base, J lost 0 bases, and 8 bases lay in between. Germline V gene sequence: CDR1 GTSNPN, CDR2 SVGIG (reference sequence). The CDR3 contains 14 residues. The CDR3 region is CAWSAKGSTDTQYF. The CDR3 DNA follows: TGTGCCTGGAGTGCAAAGGGTAGCACAGATACGCAGTATTTT. The whole variable domain, filled in from reference TRBV30 and TRBJ2-3, reads SQTIHQWPATLVQPVGSPLSLECTVEGTSNPNLYWYRQAAGRGLQLLFYSVGIGQISSEVPQNLSASRPQDRQFILSSKKLLLSDSGFYLCAWSAKGSTDTQYFGPGTRLTVL.

In regard to this clone: Other DNA sequences in this specimen translate into the identical CDR3. The chain joins TRBV11-2 to TRBJ2-5; D is undetermined. In germline, CDR1 is SGHAT, CDR2 FQNNGV. The CDR3 totals 11 residues. V dropped 1 base and J dropped 5 bases, with 2 bases sitting between them. CDR3 sequence: CASSLVETQYF. The CDR3 region has the DNA TGTGCCAGCAGCTTAGTGGAGACCCAGTACTTC.

The CDR3 is CASSTRQKAFF. The DNA of the CDR3 is TGTGCCAGCAGTACAAGACAAAAAGCTTTCTTT. The chain employs TRBV2 and TRBJ1-1; D ambiguous. V shed 5 bases and J shed 9 bases, with 10 bases lying between them. The CDR3 totals 11 residues. Germline lookup yields CDR1 SNHLY and CDR2 FYNNEI.

This chain uses TRBV28 with TRBJ1-2; the D gene is possibly TRBD1 (5 bases). V gave up 7 bases and J gave up 7 bases, with 22 bases separating them. Per germline, CDR1 MDHEN and CDR2 SYDVKM. The CDR3 extends over 15 amino acids. CDR3 nucleotides: TGTGCCAGCACCCCTTGGTCCAGGGATCTGTCTGGCTACACCTTC. Translated: CASTPWSRDLSGYTF.

The chain joins TRBV28 to TRBJ1-1, with a possible D match to TRBD1 (5 bases). Trimming took 2 bases from V and 4 from J, leaving 14 bases between them. Germline CDR1 MDHEN, CDR2 SYDVKM. This CDR3 has 15 amino acids. The DNA of the CDR3 is TGTGCCAGCAGTTTAAGGAGGCTGGGGGGCACTGAAGCTTTCTTT. It yields the protein CASSLRRLGGTEAFF.

The chain carries TRBV7-6 and TRBJ2-1; possible D gene TRBD2, 5 bases. The V gene's germline CDR1 is SGHVS and CDR2 FNYEAQ. The CDR3 extends over 16 amino acids. V was trimmed by 1 base and J by 0 bases, leaving 10 bases between them. The CDR3 region is CASSLGGIYSYNEQFF. The CDR3 coding sequence is TGTGCCAGCAGCTTAGGAGGGATCTACTCCTACAATGAGCAGTTCTTC.

The chain is built from TRBV29-1 and TRBJ1-1; tentatively, D is TRBD1 (6 bases). The germline V gene encodes CDR1 SQVTM and CDR2 ANQGSEA. The CDR3 is 14 amino acids. Trimming removed 3 bases at V and 2 bases at J, with 13 bases between. In nucleotides, the CDR3 is TGCAGCGTTGATGATGGGGGCGGTAACACTGAAGCTTTCTTT. It specifies CSVDDGGGNTEAFF.

This clone came up a few times. The chain uses TRBV4-1 and TRBJ1-4, with D possibly being TRBD1 (5 bases). The CDR3 is made up of 17 amino acids. CDR1 MGHRA and CDR2 YSYEKL come from the germline V gene. The V gene lost 2 bases and the J gene lost 10 bases, with 23 bases spanning the gap. The CDR3 DNA reads TGCGCCAGCAGCCAACCCCTCGGGACCGCCGAGGACGGAAAACTGTTTTTT. It codes for CASSQPLGTAEDGKLFF.